A selection of T cell receptor beta chains follows, all from one sample in a study of Graves' ophthalmopathy and Graves' hyperthyroidism. TCRdb called the multiplex PCR reads again in MiXCR, with one record for every CDR3 protein. The table shows a few hundred thousand distinct CDR3 sequences, with under 20% occurring only once. The sample was peripheral blood. The receptors here all came from an adult man with Graves' ophthalmopathy. Both conserved end residues are part of each CDR3. The order of the fields is J gene, D gene, clone size, V gene, CDR3 protein, CDR3 DNA. A D gene is named only where the DNA matches it firmly. Expanded clones are given a class, and other clones once, few, many or no size at all.

j_call: TRBJ1-2
d_call: TRBD1
clone_size: many
v_call: TRBV25-1
cdr3_aa: CASSASEGQARGSGYTF
cdr3_nt: TGTGCCAGCAGTGCCTCTGAAGGACAGGCCCGAGGCTCTGGCTACACCTTC

j_call: TRBJ2-7
d_call: -
clone_size: many
v_call: TRBV11-2
cdr3_aa: CASSLGRSTEQYF
cdr3_nt: TGTGCCAGCAGCTTAGGCAGATCCACCGAGCAGTACTTC

j_call: TRBJ1-5
d_call: -
clone_size: many
v_call: TRBV7-6
cdr3_aa: CASSLGEGLLETNQPQHF
cdr3_nt: TGTGCCAGCAGCTTAGGGGAGGGGCTACTCGAGACAAATCAGCCCCAGCATTTT

j_call: TRBJ2-7
d_call: TRBD2
clone_size: many
v_call: TRBV10-2
cdr3_aa: CASSGSGRSYEQYF
cdr3_nt: TGCGCCAGCAGTGGTAGCGGGAGGTCCTACGAGCAGTACTTC

j_call: TRBJ1-5
d_call: -
clone_size: -
v_call: TRBV15
cdr3_aa: CATSRDRANQPQHF
cdr3_nt: TGTGCCACCAGCAGAGATAGAGCTAATCAGCCCCAGCATTTT

j_call: TRBJ1-5
d_call: -
clone_size: many
v_call: TRBV5-8
cdr3_aa: CASSYSSNQPQHF
cdr3_nt: TGTGCCAGCAGTTACAGTAGCAATCAGCCCCAGCATTTT

j_call: TRBJ1-2
d_call: -
clone_size: many
v_call: TRBV5-1
cdr3_aa: CASSSQGEDGYTF
cdr3_nt: TGCGCCAGCAGCTCACAGGGCGAGGATGGCTACACCTTC

j_call: TRBJ2-5
d_call: -
clone_size: many
v_call: TRBV4-1
cdr3_aa: CASSQGGTRGETQYF
cdr3_nt: TGCGCCAGCAGCCAAGGCGGGACCCGGGGAGAGACCCAGTACTTC

j_call: TRBJ2-5
d_call: -
clone_size: -
v_call: TRBV19
cdr3_aa: CASSIDPGETQYF
cdr3_nt: TGTGCCAGTAGTATAGACCCCGGGGAGACCCAGTACTTC

j_call: TRBJ2-7
d_call: -
clone_size: many
v_call: TRBV6-1
cdr3_aa: CASRREAASYEQYF
cdr3_nt: TGTGCCAGCAGAAGGGAAGCGGCCTCCTACGAGCAGTACTTC

j_call: TRBJ2-2
d_call: TRBD1
clone_size: many
v_call: TRBV20-1
cdr3_aa: CSAVDRRNTGELFF
cdr3_nt: TGCAGTGCTGTGGACAGGAGGAACACCGGGGAGCTGTTTTTT

j_call: TRBJ1-2
d_call: -
clone_size: many
v_call: TRBV7-8
cdr3_aa: CASSLDGGYTF
cdr3_nt: TGTGCCAGCAGCTTAGACGGTGGCTACACCTTC

j_call: TRBJ2-5
d_call: -
clone_size: few
v_call: TRBV28
cdr3_aa: CASSLVGDGETQYF
cdr3_nt: TGTGCCAGCAGTTTGGTAGGGGACGGGGAGACCCAGTACTTC

j_call: TRBJ1-1
d_call: -
clone_size: many
v_call: TRBV4-1
cdr3_aa: CASSQKSNSYTEAFF
cdr3_nt: TGCGCCAGCAGCCAAAAAAGTAACAGCTACACTGAAGCTTTCTTT

j_call: TRBJ1-1
d_call: TRBD1
clone_size: many
v_call: TRBV18
cdr3_aa: CASSPRDRGPTEAFF
cdr3_nt: TGTGCCAGCTCACCGAGGGACAGGGGTCCGACTGAAGCTTTCTTT

j_call: TRBJ1-1
d_call: -
clone_size: -
v_call: TRBV6-1
cdr3_aa: CASSELPLPREACF
cdr3_nt: TGTGCCAGCAGTGAACTGCCCTTACCCCGTGAAGCTTGCTTT

j_call: TRBJ2-5
d_call: -
clone_size: many
v_call: TRBV15
cdr3_aa: CATSRDRQTQYF
cdr3_nt: TGTGCCACCAGCAGAGACAGGCAGACCCAGTACTTC

j_call: TRBJ1-6
d_call: -
clone_size: many
v_call: TRBV27
cdr3_aa: CASSFWSNPTSNSPLHF
cdr3_nt: TGTGCCAGCAGTTTTTGGAGCAACCCTACCAGTAATTCACCCCTCCACTTT